Presented here are 3 T cell receptor beta chains from one specimen sequenced in a study of T cell responses to AZD1222 COVID-19 vaccine. Sequencing used immunoSEQ multiplex PCR; TCRdb keeps in-frame clones, though not all of them. The profile shows 150,000 to 160,000 clones, approximately 90% of them singletons. Sequenced material: peripheral blood, taken 28 days after the second AZD1222 dose. Receptor source: an adult who received the AZD1222 COVID-19 vaccine.

The chain has TRBV9 and TRBJ2-1, with TRBD2 matching over 10 bases. The CDR3 spans 16 residues. V trimming: 2 bases; J trimming: 2 bases; junction bases outside the gene matches: 4. The germline V gene encodes CDR1 SGDLS and CDR2 YYNGEE. The CDR3 DNA follows: TGTGCCAGCAGCGTGACGAGCGGGGGGGCCTACAATGAGCAGTTCTTC. Protein: CASSVTSGGAYNEQFF.

The rearrangement uses TRBV27 and TRBJ2-5; D is tentatively TRBD1 or TRBD2 (6 bases each). Germline assignment: CDR1 MNHEY and CDR2 SMNVEV (reference sequence). V dropped 4 bases and J dropped 2 bases, with 14 bases sitting between them. The CDR3 spans 15 residues. For the CDR3, the DNA is TGTGCCAGCAGTTCCCCCAGGGGAGGTCAAGAGACCCAGTACTTC. As protein: CASSSPRGGQETQYF.

This chain uses TRBV28 with TRBJ1-4, with a weak D call TRBD1 (5 bases). Trimming pared 1 base from V and 0 bases from J, leaving 12 bases between. CDR1 is MDHEN and CDR2 is SYDVKM in the germline V gene. CDR3 length equals 17 residues. CDR3 protein: CASSLLGRVATNEKLFF. Here the CDR3 DNA reads TGTGCCAGCAGTTTATTAGGCAGGGTTGCAACTAATGAAAAACTGTTTTTT.